A selection of T cell receptor beta chains follows, all from one sample in a study of blood T cells in healthy people across ages. TCRdb passed the 5' RACE reads through MiXCR, listing each CDR3 protein once. The profile covers 800,000 to 900,000 distinct CDR3 sequences, with around 62% appearing a single time and 25% to 35% taken by the ten largest. Sample: blood. These receptors were collected from a man under 40 in good health. CDR3s include the opening cysteine and the closing phenylalanine or tryptophan. D genes are given only for firm matches. Only part of the rows carry a size: once, few, many, or a class if the clone is expanded.

NA	TRBJ2-1	TRBV30	NA	TGTGCCTGGGAGGAAGTAGGAGTCTACAATGAGCAGTTCTTC	CAWEEVGVYNEQFF
NA	TRBJ2-7	TRBV27	NA	TGTGCCAGCAGCCTAGGCAGGGTGACCCCCTACGAGCAGTACTTC	CASSLGRVTPYEQYF
NA	TRBJ1-2	TRBV4-3	NA	TGCGCCAGCAGCCAAGATTGGCAGACTAACTATGGCCACACCTTC	CASSQDWQTNYGHTF
TRBD1	TRBJ2-7	TRBV14	NA	TGTGCCAGCAGCTCCACAGGGGGACACGAGCAGTACTTC	CASSSTGGHEQYF
NA	TRBJ1-1	TRBV25-1	NA	TGTGCCAGCAGTGGGGACCCGGCTGAAGCTTTCTTT	CASSGDPAEAFF
NA	TRBJ1-6	TRBV20-1	NA	TGCAGTGCTATCCTCGGGGGGCGGAATAATTCACCCCTCCACTTT	CSAILGGRNNSPLHF
NA	TRBJ2-7	TRBV20-1	NA	TGCAGTGCTAGATTGGCGGCACCATTGTCCTACGAGCAGTACTTC	CSARLAAPLSYEQYF
NA	TRBJ2-3	TRBV2	NA	TGTGCCAGCAGTCAGGGGGGCGCAATCACAGATACGCAGTATTTT	CASSQGGAITDTQYF
NA	TRBJ2-7	TRBV27	NA	TGTGCCAGCAGTTTGACAGGAGGACCTCTCATCTACGAGCAGTACTTC	CASSLTGGPLIYEQYF
TRBD1	TRBJ1-2	TRBV6-1	NA	TGTGCCAGCACCCCGGGACAGGGGTTCTATGGCTACACCTTC	CASTPGQGFYGYTF
NA	TRBJ1-5	TRBV29-1	NA	TGCAGCGTTGCTCAGAGACTAGGGCAGCCCCAGCATTTT	CSVAQRLGQPQHF
NA	TRBJ2-4	TRBV10-3	NA	TGTGCCATCCGTGGGGGAACCATTCAGTACTTC	CAIRGGTIQYF
NA	TRBJ2-1	TRBV10-2	NA	TGCGCCAGCAGTGAAACTAGCCTTAGCTTCAACGGGCAGTTCTTC	CASSETSLSFNGQFF
NA	TRBJ1-4	TRBV11-2	few	TGTGCCAGCAGCCCAGTGGGAATACGGACGGATAATGAAAAACTGTTTTTT	CASSPVGIRTDNEKLFF
NA	TRBJ1-5	TRBV2	NA	TGTGCCAGCAGTGAAAACAGGGAAGAAAATCAGCCCCAGCATTTT	CASSENREENQPQHF
NA	TRBJ2-7	TRBV27	NA	TGTGCCAGCAGTCCCGGGACTCATGCCTACGAGCAGTACTTC	CASSPGTHAYEQYF
NA	TRBJ1-2	TRBV5-1	NA	TGCGCCAGCAGCCCAAGAGGGGAAGGGAATGGCTACACCTTC	CASSPRGEGNGYTF
TRBD1	TRBJ2-1	TRBV4-3	few	TGCGCCAGCAGCCAAGAAGCAGGGGGATACAATGAGCAGTTCTTC	CASSQEAGGYNEQFF
TRBD1	TRBJ2-2	TRBV7-9	NA	TGTGCCAGCAGTTCTACCGGACAGGGACGGCAGACCGGGGAGCTGTTTTTT	CASSSTGQGRQTGELFF
NA	TRBJ2-7	TRBV7-2	NA	TGTGCCAGCAGCTTATCTAGCGTCGAGCAGTACTTC	CASSLSSVEQYF
NA	TRBJ2-3	TRBV29-1	NA	TGCAGCGTTGAACTGCGGGGCACAGATACGCAGTATTTT	CSVELRGTDTQYF
TRBD1	TRBJ1-2	TRBV7-9	NA	TGTGCCAGCAGCTCGGGACAGTCCCGCGGCTATGGCTACACCTTC	CASSSGQSRGYGYTF
NA	TRBJ2-6	TRBV7-9	few	TGTGCCAGCGTCGCCGGGGCCTCTGGGGCCAACGTCCTGACTTTC	CASVAGASGANVLTF
NA	TRBJ1-5	TRBV13	NA	TGTGCCAGCAGCCTCGGCGCGCGGCCCCAGCATTTT	CASSLGARPQHF
NA	TRBJ2-6	TRBV27	NA	TGTGCCAGCAAGGCTAGGGGATTCATCTCTGGGGCCAACGTCCTGACTTTC	CASKARGFISGANVLTF
NA	TRBJ1-1	TRBV29-1	NA	TGCAGCGTTGTGCAGAACACTGAAGCTTTCTTT	CSVVQNTEAFF
TRBD1	TRBJ1-2	TRBV12-3/TRBV12-4	few	TGTGCCAGCAGCCAGGAGACAGGGGCAGGAGGCTACACCTTC	CASSQETGAGGYTF
NA	TRBJ2-2	TRBV11-2	NA	TGTGCCAGCAGCTTGGAGGGGGTCACCGGGGAGCTGTTTTTT	CASSLEGVTGELFF
NA	TRBJ2-5	TRBV11-2	NA	TGTGCCAGCAGCTTAGATCGGTCGTCCGCCCAAGAGACCCAGTACTTC	CASSLDRSSAQETQYF
TRBD2	TRBJ2-6	TRBV5-5	NA	TGTGCCAGCAACTTGGGAGGGGTTGGGGCCAACGTCCTGACTTTC	CASNLGGVGANVLTF
TRBD2	TRBJ2-1	TRBV7-6	NA	TGTGCCAGCAGCGATCGGGGGGGCGGTTACGATGAGCAGTTCTTC	CASSDRGGGYDEQFF
NA	TRBJ2-1	TRBV12-3/TRBV12-4	few	TGTGCCAGCAGCCCCCGGGAACCTTACAATGAGCAGTTCTTC	CASSPREPYNEQFF
NA	TRBJ2-7	TRBV28	NA	TGTGCCACCCTGGCCAGCGCCATCTCCTACGAGCAGTACTTC	CATLASAISYEQYF
NA	TRBJ1-5	TRBV27	few	TGTGCCAGCAGTTTATTCTCAGGGACTCATCAGCCCCAGCATTTT	CASSLFSGTHQPQHF
NA	TRBJ2-6	TRBV20-1	NA	TGCAGTGCCAGAAGGCAGAACTCTGGGGCCAACGTCCTGACTTTC	CSARRQNSGANVLTF
NA	TRBJ2-7	TRBV6-5	NA	TGTGCCAGCAGTTACGAGGGCTACTCCTACGAGCAGTACTTC	CASSYEGYSYEQYF
NA	TRBJ2-1	TRBV27	NA	TGTGCCAGCAGTTTATCGGGGTTCGGGCAGTTCTTC	CASSLSGFGQFF
TRBD1	TRBJ2-3	TRBV6-1	once	TGTGCCAGCGATAACTCCGGACAGGGGTCGGATACGCAGTATTTT	CASDNSGQGSDTQYF
NA	TRBJ2-3	TRBV12-3/TRBV12-4	NA	TGTGCCAGCAGTTTGACCAGGCAGAAAACAGATACGCAGTATTTT	CASSLTRQKTDTQYF
NA	TRBJ1-2	TRBV12-3/TRBV12-4	NA	TGTGCCAGCAGTTTTCTGGCAGGGGACAACTATGGCTACACCTTC	CASSFLAGDNYGYTF
NA	TRBJ1-5	TRBV20-1	once	TGCAGTCTGACAGGTTTGAGCAATCAGCCCCAGCATTTT	CSLTGLSNQPQHF
TRBD2	TRBJ2-3	TRBV28	few	TGTGCCAGCCTCAGGGACTACCTCACAGATACGCAGTATTTT	CASLRDYLTDTQYF
NA	TRBJ1-1	TRBV14	NA	TGTGCCAGCAGCACCTACGGGGCAGGCTACACTGAAGCTTTCTTT	CASSTYGAGYTEAFF
NA	TRBJ2-7	TRBV14	NA	TGTGCCAGCAGCCATTACGAGGGGGGCTACGAGCAGTACTTC	CASSHYEGGYEQYF
TRBD1	TRBJ2-3	TRBV20-1	NA	TGCAGTGCATGGACAGGGGACAGAGATACGCAGTATTTT	CSAWTGDRDTQYF
NA	TRBJ2-5	TRBV6-5	NA	TGTGCCTCAAGTTACGGAATAGCAGTCCAAGAGACCCAGTACTTC	CASSYGIAVQETQYF